This paragraph covers one T cell receptor beta chain sequence. Its matching antigen is unknown. This CDR3 has 14 residues. Researchers built TCR beta cDNA using 5'RACE template switching with UMIs. TCRdb derives one entry per CDR3 protein from the 5' RACE reads, leaving out DNA. The sample totals 300,000 to 500,000 distinct CDR3 sequences. This entry comes from a study of T cells expressing NK-cell markers. Study-wide results and caveats: Also leading the CD3+CD56-NKG2C+ fraction in a few donors were these clonotypes. It is unclear if expanded NKG2C-expressing clones target HCMV antigens.

The sample comprised blood T cells: a sorted CD56 or NKG2C T cell subset, CD4+ or CD8+ T cells, or bulk PBMC T cells (not recorded which). The clonotype originates from a woman aged 45-60 years in good health. J is TRBJ2-4 and V is TRBV12-3 or TRBV12-4; TCRdb proposes TRBD2, but this gene call is untestable without DNA. This chain's CDR3 is CASSSSGSGGIQYF.